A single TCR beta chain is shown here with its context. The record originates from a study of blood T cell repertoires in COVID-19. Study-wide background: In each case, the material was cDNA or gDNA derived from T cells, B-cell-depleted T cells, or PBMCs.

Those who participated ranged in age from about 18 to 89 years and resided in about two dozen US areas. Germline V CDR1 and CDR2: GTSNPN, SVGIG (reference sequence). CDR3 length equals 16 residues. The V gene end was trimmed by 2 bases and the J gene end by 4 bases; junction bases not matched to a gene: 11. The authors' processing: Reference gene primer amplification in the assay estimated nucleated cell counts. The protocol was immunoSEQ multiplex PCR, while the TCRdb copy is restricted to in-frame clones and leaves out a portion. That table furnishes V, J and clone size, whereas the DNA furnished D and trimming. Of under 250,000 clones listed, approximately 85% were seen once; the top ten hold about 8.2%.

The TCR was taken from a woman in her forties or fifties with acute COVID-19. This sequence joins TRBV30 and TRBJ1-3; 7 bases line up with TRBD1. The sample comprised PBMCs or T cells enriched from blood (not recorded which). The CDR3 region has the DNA TGTGCCTGGAGTCCATACGACAGGGCGGGAGGAAACACCATATATTTT. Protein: CAWSPYDRAGGNTIYF.